The 15 T cell receptor beta chains presented below share a single source sample, sequenced in a study of STAT3 mutations in large granular lymphocyte leukemia. TCRdb keeps only in-frame clones here, not all; method: immunoSEQ multiplex PCR. The sample has 2,000 to 2,500 clones, about three fifths seen once. Study-wide results and caveats: At least one immunodominant TCR beta clonotype appeared in every T-cell large granular lymphocyte leukemia patient.

Their target antigens are unknown. The sequencing sample was made of peripheral blood mononuclear cells. The receptor set was obtained from a man between 60 and 75 years old with T-cell large granular lymphocyte leukemia. Some clones in this sample may be carry-over from other donors' samples.

The chain couples TRBV18 to TRBJ1-4; a possible D gene is TRBD1 (5 bases). Trimming took off 4 bases at V and 3 bases at J, with 12 bases between the two ends. Germline lookup yields CDR1 KGHSH and CDR2 LQKENI. CDR3 size: 15 residues. The CDR3 loop reads CASSQNQGPNEKLFF. Here the CDR3 DNA reads TGTGCCAGCTCACAAAACCAGGGTCCTAATGAAAAACTGTTTTTT.

This chain uses TRBV27 with TRBJ1-2, with D unclear. The CDR3 has 16 residues. Germline V CDR1 and CDR2: MNHEY, SMNVEV (reference sequence). The V gene lost 0 bases and the J gene lost 1 base, with 12 bases spanning the gap. CDR3 loop: CASSLSIAKGNYGYTF. As DNA, the CDR3 is TGTGCCAGCAGTTTATCGATTGCGAAGGGTAACTATGGCTACACCTTC.

CDR3: CASSLEKGENEKLFF. The DNA for the CDR3 is TGTGCCAGCAGCTTAGAAAAGGGAGAGAATGAAAAACTGTTTTTT. The chain couples TRBV7-9 to TRBJ1-4; D is uncertain. V was cut by 1 base and J by 5 bases, with 11 bases left in between. CDR3 length: 15 residues. Germline V CDR1 and CDR2: SEHNR, FQNEAQ (reference sequence). Using reference TRBV7-9 and TRBJ1-4 for the parts outside the CDR3, the full variable domain is DTGVSQNPRHKITKRGQNVTFRCDPISEHNRLYWYRQTLGQGPEFLTYFQNEAQLEKSRLLSDRFSAERPKGSFSTLEIQRTEQGDSAMYLCASSLEKGENEKLFFGSGTQLSVL.

The chain employs TRBV4-1 and TRBJ1-2; D is ambiguous. Germline V gives CDR1 MGHRA, CDR2 YSYEKL. The ends were cut back, 8 bases at V and 3 bases at J, with 13 bases in the middle. CDR3 length equals 13 residues. The CDR3 nucleotides read TGCGCCAGCGGAGAAGGGTTGGACTATGGCTACACCTTC. It yields the protein CASGEGLDYGYTF.

This clone was detected only a few times. The genes are TRBV7-9 and TRBJ1-2; the D is unclear. This CDR3 is 15 amino acids long. The germline CDR1 and CDR2 sequences are SEHNR and FQNEAQ (reference sequence). The V and J ends lost 1 base and 2 bases respectively, with 11 bases between them. CDR3 DNA: TGTGCCAGCAGCTTAGACACACTCAGCAACTATGGCTACACCTTC. Translating gives CASSLDTLSNYGYTF.

The V gene is TRBV7-9, the J gene TRBJ1-1, with 8 bases fitting TRBD1. There are 16 residues in the CDR3. Germline CDR1 SEHNR, CDR2 FQNEAQ (reference sequence). V shed 5 bases and J 7 bases; nucleotides not matched to a gene: 15. In DNA, the CDR3 is TGTGCCAGCAGCCCACCTTGGGGACAGGAGGGGAATGAAGCTTTCTTT. This sequence encodes CASSPPWGQEGNEAFF.

The chain carries TRBV5-4 and TRBJ2-3, with D tentatively TRBD1 or TRBD2 (5 bases each). Germline V gene data show CDR1 as SGHNT and CDR2 as YYREEE (reference sequence). The CDR3 covers 13 residues. V was shortened by 0 bases and J by 8 bases, with 10 bases between the two germline ends. The CDR3 DNA reads as TGTGCCAGCAGCTTGGCCGGTGGGGGTACGCAGTATTTT. Its protein is CASSLAGGGTQYF.

This clone was seen a handful of times. V and J are TRBV5-1 and TRBJ2-5; a weak D match, TRBD1 (5 bases). Trimming stripped 4 bases from V and 1 base from J, with 11 bases between. The CDR3 is 14 amino acids. Germline CDR1 reads SGHRS; CDR2 reads YFSETQ. CDR3 loop: CASSSRTTQETQYF. Written as DNA, the CDR3 is TGCGCCAGCAGCAGCAGGACAACCCAAGAGACCCAGTACTTC.

The chain couples TRBV13 to TRBJ2-7, with D possibly TRBD1 on 6 matching bases. CDR3 length equals 13 residues. V was clipped by 2 bases and J by 5 bases, with 10 bases between them. Germline CDR1 and CDR2: PRHDT and FYEKMQ (reference sequence). DNA for the CDR3: TGTGCCAGCAGCTTAACAGGGTTCGACGAGCAGTACTTC. Protein product: CASSLTGFDEQYF.

This rearrangement joins TRBV6-5 to TRBJ1-6; no firm D call. The CDR3 contains 16 residues. Germline assignment: CDR1 MNHEY and CDR2 SVGAGI. The V and J ends lost 0 bases and 0 bases respectively, with 6 bases between them. CDR3 sequence: CASSYSYSSYNSPLHF. CDR3 nucleotide sequence: TGTGCCAGCAGTTACTCTTACAGCTCCTATAATTCACCCCTCCACTTT.

Within the sample, this clone is large. The rearrangement links TRBV4-3 to TRBJ1-1, with a possible D match to TRBD1 (6 bases). CDR3 size: 17 residues. CDR1 is LGHNA, CDR2 YSLEER, per germline. Trimming removed 5 bases from V and 0 bases from J, with 19 bases in between. As DNA, the CDR3 is TGCGCCAGCAGCTTCTGGGGGGCAGGGGACATGAACACTGAAGCTTTCTTT. It codes for CASSFWGAGDMNTEAFF.

The chain couples TRBV7-2 to TRBJ1-4; D gene unclear. The CDR3 has 13 amino acids. Deletions cut 5 bases from V and 5 bases from J, with 9 bases between. Germline CDR1 and CDR2: SGHTA and FQGNSA. CDR3 bases: TGTGCCAGCAGCACCGAAGCAAATGAAAAACTGTTTTTT. Translated, it gives CASSTEANEKLFF.

The rearrangement links TRBV13 to TRBJ2-7; possibly TRBD1 for D (6 bases). V lost 4 bases, J lost 4 bases, and 8 bases lay in between. The CDR3 length is 12 residues. Germline CDR1 PRHDT, CDR2 FYEKMQ (reference sequence). The CDR3, as DNA: TGTGCCAGCAGCTCCACAGGGTACGAGCAGTACTTC. Amino acids: CASSSTGYEQYF.

This clone was seen a single time. The chain has TRBV7-9 and TRBJ1-2; D gene uncertain. Germline V gives CDR1 SEHNR, CDR2 FQNEAQ (reference sequence). Trimming stripped 8 bases from V and 4 bases from J, with 11 bases between. This CDR3 has 12 residues. CDR3 DNA sequence: TGTGCCAGCCGGCGGGGTCCCTATGGCTACACCTTC. Residues: CASRRGPYGYTF.

The J gene is TRBJ1-5, the V gene TRBV28; no definite D call. This CDR3 region has 14 residues. Germline CDR1 is MDHEN and CDR2 is SYDVKM. V shed 2 bases and J shed 3 bases, with 8 bases lying between them. The CDR3 region is CASSLMGFNQPQHF. CDR3 DNA sequence: TGTGCCAGCAGTTTAATGGGTTTCAATCAGCCCCAGCATTTT.